The 6 T cell receptor beta chains given below trace back to one sample, sequenced in a study of CD8+ T cells in alopecia areata. Stated treatment: oral pan-JAK inhibitor, 5-10 mg twice daily. Reverse transcription of extracted RNA yielded cDNA, which provided the sequencing template. The method was immunoSEQ multiplex PCR; TCRdb's version includes in-frame clones alone and lacks a portion of them. The sample comprises 95,000 to 150,000 clones, 61% of which are singletons, and 4.5% to 6% rests with the top ten. Source: CD4+ T cells sorted from blood, taken at week 4, from a patient treated with tofacitinib. These receptors came from a human donor with alopecia areata.

This clone came up a few times. Other DNA sequences from this sample encode an identical CDR3 as well. The V call is TRBV7-2, the J call TRBJ2-5, with 7 bases aligning to TRBD1. Germline lookup yields CDR1 SGHTA and CDR2 FQGNSA. The V segment lost 5 bases and the J segment 3 bases; nucleotides outside the gene matches: 3. This CDR3 region has 13 residues. The CDR3, as DNA: TGTGCCAGCAGCGCTGGGACAGAAGAGACCCAGTACTTC. It codes for CASSAGTEETQYF.

The genes are TRBV18 and TRBJ1-2, with 12 bases lining up with TRBD1. Germline V gives CDR1 KGHSH, CDR2 LQKENI. V shed 4 bases and J 5 bases; nucleotides not matched to a gene: 8. The CDR3 runs 16 residues. The CDR3 nucleotides read TGTGCCAGCTCACTATCCGGGACAGGGGGCGCGTATGGCTACACCTTC. Its translation is CASSLSGTGGAYGYTF.

The chain is built from TRBV15 and TRBJ1-4; possibly TRBD1 for D (6 bases). There are 18 residues in the CDR3. The germline V and J ends were trimmed by 5 bases and 3 bases, with 22 bases remaining between them. Looked up from germline, CDR1 is LNHNV and CDR2 is YYDKDF (reference sequence). As DNA, the CDR3 is TGTGCCACCAGCTCCCCTGGGGGGCCGAAGGGCGCTAATGAAAAACTGTTTTTT. Encoded protein: CATSSPGGPKGANEKLFF.

This sequence joins TRBV6-6 and TRBJ1-6, with unresolved D. Trimming left V 6 bases short and J 3 bases short, with 12 bases between. Germline values: CDR1 MNHNY, CDR2 SVGAGI (reference sequence). The CDR3 runs 15 residues. The CDR3 nucleotides are TGTGCCAGCAGAGAAGGACTGAACTATAATTCACCCCTCCACTTT. It codes for CASREGLNYNSPLHF.

This chain connects TRBV7-9 to TRBJ2-7; 7 nucleotides align to TRBD1. V lost 5 bases and J lost 3; bases outside the gene matches: 13. Per germline, CDR1 SEHNR and CDR2 FQNEAQ (reference sequence). The CDR3 sequence is 16 residues long. The CDR3 loop is CASSLWNRDSFYEQYF. For the CDR3, the DNA is TGTGCCAGCAGCCTCTGGAACCGGGACAGCTTCTACGAGCAGTACTTC.

The chain couples TRBV4-1 to TRBJ1-5; 12 bases are shared with TRBD1. After removal of 3 bases from V and 1 base from J, the junction contained 7 bases not matched to a gene. Germline V gives CDR1 MGHRA, CDR2 YSYEKL. The CDR3 has 18 amino acids. CDR3 coding DNA: TGCGCCAGCAGCCACGGGACAGGGGGCTTTATGAGCAATCAGCCCCAGCATTTT. Protein sequence: CASSHGTGGFMSNQPQHF.